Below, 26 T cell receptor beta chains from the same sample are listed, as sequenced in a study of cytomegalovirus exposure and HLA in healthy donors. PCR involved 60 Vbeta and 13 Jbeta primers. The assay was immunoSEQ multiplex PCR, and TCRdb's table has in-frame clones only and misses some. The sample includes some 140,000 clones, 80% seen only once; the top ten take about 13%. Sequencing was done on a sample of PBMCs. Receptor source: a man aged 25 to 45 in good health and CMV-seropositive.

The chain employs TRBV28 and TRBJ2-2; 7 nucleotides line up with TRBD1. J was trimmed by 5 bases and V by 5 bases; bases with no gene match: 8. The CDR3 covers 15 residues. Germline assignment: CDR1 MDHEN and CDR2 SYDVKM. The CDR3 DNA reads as TGTGCCAGCAGTATCCCGACAGGGCGGACCGGGGAGCTGTTTTTT. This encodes CASSIPTGRTGELFF.

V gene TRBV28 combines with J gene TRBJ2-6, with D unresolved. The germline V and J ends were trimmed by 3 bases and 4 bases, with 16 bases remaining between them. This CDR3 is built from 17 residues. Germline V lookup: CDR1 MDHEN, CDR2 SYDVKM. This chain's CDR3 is CASSLYSDGSGANVLTF. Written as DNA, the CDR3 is TGTGCCAGCAGTTTGTATAGTGACGGGTCCGGGGCCAACGTCCTGACTTTC.

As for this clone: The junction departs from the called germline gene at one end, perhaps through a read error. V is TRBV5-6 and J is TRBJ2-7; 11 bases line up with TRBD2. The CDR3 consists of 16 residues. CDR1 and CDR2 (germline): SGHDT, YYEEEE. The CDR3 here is CASSYGTSGLPYERYF. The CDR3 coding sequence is TGTGCCAGCAGCTACGGGACTAGCGGTCTCCCCTACGAGCGGTACTTC.

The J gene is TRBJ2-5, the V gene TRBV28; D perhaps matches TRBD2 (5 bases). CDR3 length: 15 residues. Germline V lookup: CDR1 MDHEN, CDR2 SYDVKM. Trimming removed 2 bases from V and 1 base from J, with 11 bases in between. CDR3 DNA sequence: TGTGCCAGCAGTTTAGCGGGCTTTAGCCAAGAGACCCAGTACTTC. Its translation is CASSLAGFSQETQYF.

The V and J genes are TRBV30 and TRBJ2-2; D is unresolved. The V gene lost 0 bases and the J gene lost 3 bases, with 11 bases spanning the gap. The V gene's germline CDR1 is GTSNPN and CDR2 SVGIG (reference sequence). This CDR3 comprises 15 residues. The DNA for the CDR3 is TGTGCCTGGAGTGTACTACCCTTGGACACCGGGGAGCTGTTTTTT. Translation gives CAWSVLPLDTGELFF.

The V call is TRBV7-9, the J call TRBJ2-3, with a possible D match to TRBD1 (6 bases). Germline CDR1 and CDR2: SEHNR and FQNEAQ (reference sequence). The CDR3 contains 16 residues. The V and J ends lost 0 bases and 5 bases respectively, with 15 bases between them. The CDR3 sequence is CASSLAGQGIEDTQYF. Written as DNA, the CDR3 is TGTGCCAGCAGCTTAGCGGGCCAGGGGATAGAAGATACGCAGTATTTT. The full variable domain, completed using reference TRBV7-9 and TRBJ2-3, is DTGVSQNPRHKITKRGQNVTFRCDPISEHNRLYWYRQTLGQGPEFLTYFQNEAQLEKSRLLSDRFSAERPKGSFSTLEIQRTEQGDSAMYLCASSLAGQGIEDTQYFGPGTRLTVL.

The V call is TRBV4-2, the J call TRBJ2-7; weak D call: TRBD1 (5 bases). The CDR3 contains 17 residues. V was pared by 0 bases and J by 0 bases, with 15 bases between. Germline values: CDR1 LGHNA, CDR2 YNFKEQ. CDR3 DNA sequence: TGTGCCAGCAGCCAAGATTTTGGCAGGGTGGGCTCCTACGAGCAGTACTTC. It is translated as CASSQDFGRVGSYEQYF.

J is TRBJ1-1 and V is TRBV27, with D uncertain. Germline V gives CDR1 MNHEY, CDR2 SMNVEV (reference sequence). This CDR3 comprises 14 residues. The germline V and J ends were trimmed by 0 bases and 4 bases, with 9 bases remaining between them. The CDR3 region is CASSLSGLGTEAFF. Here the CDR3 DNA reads TGTGCCAGCAGTTTATCCGGGTTGGGCACTGAAGCTTTCTTT.

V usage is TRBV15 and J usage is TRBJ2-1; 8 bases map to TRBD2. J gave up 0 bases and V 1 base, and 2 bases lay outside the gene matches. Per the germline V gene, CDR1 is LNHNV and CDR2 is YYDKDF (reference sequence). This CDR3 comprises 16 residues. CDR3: CATSRVSGSSYNEQFF. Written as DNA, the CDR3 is TGTGCCACCAGCAGAGTGAGCGGGAGCTCCTACAATGAGCAGTTCTTC.

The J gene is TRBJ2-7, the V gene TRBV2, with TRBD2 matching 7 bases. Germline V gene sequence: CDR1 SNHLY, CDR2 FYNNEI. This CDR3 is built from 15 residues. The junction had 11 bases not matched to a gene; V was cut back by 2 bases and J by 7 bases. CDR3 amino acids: CASSEREGLYEEQYF. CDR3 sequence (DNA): TGTGCCAGCAGTGAAAGGGAGGGACTCTACGAAGAGCAGTACTTC.

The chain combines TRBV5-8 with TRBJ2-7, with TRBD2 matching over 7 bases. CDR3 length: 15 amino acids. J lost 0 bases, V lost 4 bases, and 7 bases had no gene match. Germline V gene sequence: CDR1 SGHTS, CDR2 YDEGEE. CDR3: CASSPLLANSYEQYF. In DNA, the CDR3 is TGTGCCAGCAGCCCGCTACTAGCGAACTCCTACGAGCAGTACTTC. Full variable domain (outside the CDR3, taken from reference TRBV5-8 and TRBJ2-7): EAGVTQSPTHLIKTRGQQATLRCSPISGHTSVYWYQQALGLGLQFLLWYDEGEERNRGNFPPRFSGRQFPNYSSELNVNALELEDSALYLCASSPLLANSYEQYFGPGTRLTVT.

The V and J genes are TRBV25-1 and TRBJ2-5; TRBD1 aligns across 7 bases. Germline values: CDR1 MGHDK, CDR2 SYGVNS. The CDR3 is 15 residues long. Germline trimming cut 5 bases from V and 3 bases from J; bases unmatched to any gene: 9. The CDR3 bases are TGTGCCAGCAGTTTCCTCCGGGACAGAGAAGAGACCCAGTACTTC. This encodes CASSFLRDREETQYF.

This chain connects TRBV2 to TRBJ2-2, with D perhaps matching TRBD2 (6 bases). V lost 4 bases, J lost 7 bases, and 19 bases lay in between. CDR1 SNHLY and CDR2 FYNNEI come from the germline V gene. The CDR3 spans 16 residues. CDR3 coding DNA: TGTGCCAGCAGTGTCAGGTCTAGCGATATGAGCGGGGAGCTGTTTTTT. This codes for CASSVRSSDMSGELFF.

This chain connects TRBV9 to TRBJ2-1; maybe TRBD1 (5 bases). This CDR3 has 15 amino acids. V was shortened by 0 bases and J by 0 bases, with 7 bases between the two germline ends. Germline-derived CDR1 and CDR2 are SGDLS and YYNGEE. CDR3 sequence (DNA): TGTGCCAGCAGCGTAGGGACATACTCCTACAATGAGCAGTTCTTC. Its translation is CASSVGTYSYNEQFF.

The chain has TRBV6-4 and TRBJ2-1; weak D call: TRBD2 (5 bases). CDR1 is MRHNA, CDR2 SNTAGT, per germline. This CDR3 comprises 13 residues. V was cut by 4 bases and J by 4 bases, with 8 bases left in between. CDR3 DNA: TGTGCCAGCAGTGGGACTGTGTACAATGAGCAGTTCTTC. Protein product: CASSGTVYNEQFF.

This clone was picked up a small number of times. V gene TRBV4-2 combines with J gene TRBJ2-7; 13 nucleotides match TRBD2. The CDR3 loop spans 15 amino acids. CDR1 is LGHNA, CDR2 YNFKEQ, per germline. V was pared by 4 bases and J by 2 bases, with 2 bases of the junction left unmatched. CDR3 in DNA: TGTGCCAGCAGCCGAGGGACTAGCGGGACCTACGAGCAGTACTTC. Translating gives CASSRGTSGTYEQYF.

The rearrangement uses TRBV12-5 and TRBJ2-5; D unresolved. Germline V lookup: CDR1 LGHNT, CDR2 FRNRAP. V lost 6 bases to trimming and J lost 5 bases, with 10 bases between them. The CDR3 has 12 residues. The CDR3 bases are TGTGCTAGTGGACCGAGAGTGGAGACCCAGTACTTC. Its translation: CASGPRVETQYF. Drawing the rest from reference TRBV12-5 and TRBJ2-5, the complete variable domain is DARVTQTPRHKVTEMGQEVTMRCQPILGHNTVFWYRQTMMQGLELLAYFRNRAPLDDSGMPKDRFSAEMPDATLATLKIQPSEPRDSAVYFCASGPRVETQYFGPGTRLLVL.

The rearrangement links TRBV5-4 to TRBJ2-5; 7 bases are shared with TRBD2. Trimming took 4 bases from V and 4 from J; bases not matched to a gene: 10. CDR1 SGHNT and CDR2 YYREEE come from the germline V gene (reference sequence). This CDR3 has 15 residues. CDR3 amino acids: CASSRGLPQGETQYF. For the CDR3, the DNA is TGTGCCAGCAGCCGGGGACTACCTCAAGGAGAGACCCAGTACTTC.

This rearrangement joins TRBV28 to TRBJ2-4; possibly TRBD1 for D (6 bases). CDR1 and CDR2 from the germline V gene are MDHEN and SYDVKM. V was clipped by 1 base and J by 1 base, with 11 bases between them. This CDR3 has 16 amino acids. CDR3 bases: TGTGCCAGCAGTTTATTAGGGCAGGGGGCCAAAAACATTCAGTACTTC. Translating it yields CASSLLGQGAKNIQYF.

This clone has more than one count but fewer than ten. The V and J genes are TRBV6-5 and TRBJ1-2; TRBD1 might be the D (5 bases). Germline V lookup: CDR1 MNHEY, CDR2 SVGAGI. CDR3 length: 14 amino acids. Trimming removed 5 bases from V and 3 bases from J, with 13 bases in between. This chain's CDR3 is CASSEDGRDYGYTF. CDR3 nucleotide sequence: TGTGCCAGCAGTGAAGATGGCAGGGACTATGGCTACACCTTC.

The CDR3 DNA sequence: TGTGCCAGCACTCCCGGCGGGGTGCGATATGGCTACACCTTC. It translates to CASTPGGVRYGYTF. The V and J genes are TRBV25-1 and TRBJ1-2; no clear D. Per the germline V gene, CDR1 is MGHDK and CDR2 is SYGVNS. The CDR3 extends over 14 amino acids. Trimming shortened V by 7 bases and J by 5 bases, and 17 bases separated the two germline ends.

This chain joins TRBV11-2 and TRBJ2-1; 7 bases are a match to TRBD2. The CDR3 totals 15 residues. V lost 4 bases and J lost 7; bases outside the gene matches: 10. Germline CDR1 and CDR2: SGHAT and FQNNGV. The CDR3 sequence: CASSSLAGLGNEQFF. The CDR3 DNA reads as TGTGCCAGCAGCTCCTTAGCGGGTTTGGGGAATGAGCAGTTCTTC.

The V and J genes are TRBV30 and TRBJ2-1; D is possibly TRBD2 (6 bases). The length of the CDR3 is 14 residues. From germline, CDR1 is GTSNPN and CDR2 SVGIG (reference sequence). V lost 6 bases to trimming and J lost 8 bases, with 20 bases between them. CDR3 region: CACGTPDPGDEQFF. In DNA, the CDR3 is TGTGCCTGCGGGACTCCTGATCCGGGCGATGAGCAGTTCTTC.

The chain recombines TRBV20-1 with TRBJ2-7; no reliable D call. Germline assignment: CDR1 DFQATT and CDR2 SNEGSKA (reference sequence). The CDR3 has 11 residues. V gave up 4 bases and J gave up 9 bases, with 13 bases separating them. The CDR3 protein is CSATALVAQYF. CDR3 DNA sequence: TGCAGTGCTACCGCACTCGTTGCGCAGTACTTC.

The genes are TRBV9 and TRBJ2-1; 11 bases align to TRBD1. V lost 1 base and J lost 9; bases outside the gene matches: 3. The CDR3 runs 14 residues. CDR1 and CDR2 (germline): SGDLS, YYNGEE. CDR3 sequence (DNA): TGTGCCAGCAGCGTAAGGGGACAGGGGGGTGAGCAGTTCTTC. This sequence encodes CASSVRGQGGEQFF.

CDR3 amino acids: CASSYGLAHEQYF. CDR3 DNA sequence: TGTGCCAGCAGTTACGGGCTAGCCCACGAGCAGTACTTC. The chain is built from TRBV6-5 and TRBJ2-5, with D perhaps matching TRBD2 (5 bases). Near its end, the DNA agrees better with TRBJ2-7, so the J call may be wrong. Germline CDR1 and CDR2: MNHEY and SVGAGI. This CDR3 has 13 amino acids.